This T cell receptor (beta chain) was sequenced in a study of blood T cells in healthy people across ages. Sample-barcoded 5' priming and a J-beta primer mix drove a second PCR of about 6 to 11 cycles. TCRdb re-called the 5' RACE reads through MiXCR, storing one row per CDR3 protein. The data hold 700,000 to 1,000,000 distinct CDR3 sequences, with roughly 44% observed a single time. This clonotype was seen a few times. V gave up 6 bases and J gave up 5 bases; unmatched junction bases: 7. The CDR3 length is 14 residues. CDR1 and CDR2 (germline): DFQATT, SNEGSKA (reference sequence). Sequencing used blood. The source is a man aged 55-75 years in good health. V gene TRBV20-1 combines with J gene TRBJ1-4, with 9 nucleotides matching TRBD1. CDR3 nucleotide sequence: TGCAGTGCGTACCCCGGGACAGGGAATGAAAAACTGTTTTTT. Protein product: CSAYPGTGNEKLFF.